The clone carrying this TCR beta chain was detected only a few times. Its antigen remains unknown. TCRdb re-derived calls from the 5' RACE reads in MiXCR, one entry per CDR3 protein. Among more than 250,000 distinct CDR3 sequences listed, under 8.5% were seen once. The data derive from a study of CD8 T cells in ankylosing spondylitis. Study findings and constraints: Seemingly characteristic of ankylosing spondylitis blood was a TCR beta motif consisting of 7 or 8 highly homologous variants.

The CDR3 length is 16 residues. The V gene's germline CDR1 is SGHVS and CDR2 FQNEAQ. The junction had 7 bases not matched to a gene; V was cut back by 5 bases and J by 0 bases. This clonotype was obtained from a male donor with ankylosing spondylitis. Sequencing used blood, either unsorted or a sorted T cell fraction (not recorded which). The chain uses TRBV7-8 and TRBJ2-3; TRBD2 matches 8 bases. CDR3 in DNA: TGTGCCAGCAGCCTATCCGGGGGGGCAAGCACAGATACGCAGTATTTT. Its translation: CASSLSGGASTDTQYF. The complete variable domain, with remaining parts taken from reference TRBV7-8 and TRBJ2-3, reads GAGVSQSPRYKVAKRGQDVALRCDPISGHVSLFWYQQALGQGPEFLTYFQNEAQLDKSGLPSDRFFAERPEGSVSTLKIQRTQQEDSAVYLCASSLSGGASTDTQYFGPGTRLTVL.